This TCR beta chain was identified in a study of T cell clusters in autoimmune cytopenias. Each sample's input was approximately 270 ng genomic DNA, approximately 37,500 genome equivalents. One tube held mixed TRB-A and TRB-B primer pools for touch-down PCR. No DNA is given; TCRdb re-called the multiplex PCR reads and lists each CDR3 protein once. This sample carries under 8,500 distinct CDR3 sequences, with approximately 5.4% going to the ten biggest clones. What was sequenced was peripheral blood. The sequence came from a human donor with an autoimmune cytopenia or autoimmune hepatitis (not recorded which).

The CDR3 spells CASSRSGGAGETQYF. J is TRBJ2-5 and V is TRBV6-6; TCRdb lists TRBD2, though no DNA is available to test this call. The CDR3 totals 15 residues. CDR1 is MNHNY, CDR2 SVGAGI, per germline (reference sequence).